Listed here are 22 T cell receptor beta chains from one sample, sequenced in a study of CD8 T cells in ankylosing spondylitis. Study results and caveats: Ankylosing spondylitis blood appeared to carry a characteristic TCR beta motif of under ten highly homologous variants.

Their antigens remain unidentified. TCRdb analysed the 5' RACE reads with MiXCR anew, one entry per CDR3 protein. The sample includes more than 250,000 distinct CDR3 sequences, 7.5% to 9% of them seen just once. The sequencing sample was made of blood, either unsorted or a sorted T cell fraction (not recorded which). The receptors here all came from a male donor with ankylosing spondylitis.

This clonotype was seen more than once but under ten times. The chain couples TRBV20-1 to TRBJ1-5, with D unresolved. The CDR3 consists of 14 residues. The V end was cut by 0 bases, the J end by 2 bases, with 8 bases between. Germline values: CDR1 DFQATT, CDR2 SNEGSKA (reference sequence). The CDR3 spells CSARDPGGNQPQHF. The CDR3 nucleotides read TGCAGTGCTAGAGATCCCGGGGGCAATCAGCCCCAGCATTTT.

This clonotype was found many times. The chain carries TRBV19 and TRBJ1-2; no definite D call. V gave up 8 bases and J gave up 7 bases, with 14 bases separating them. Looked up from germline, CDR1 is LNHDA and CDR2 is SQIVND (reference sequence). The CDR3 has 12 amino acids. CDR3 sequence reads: CASQTSGGGYTF. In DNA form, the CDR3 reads TGTGCCAGTCAAACCTCGGGAGGTGGCTACACCTTC.

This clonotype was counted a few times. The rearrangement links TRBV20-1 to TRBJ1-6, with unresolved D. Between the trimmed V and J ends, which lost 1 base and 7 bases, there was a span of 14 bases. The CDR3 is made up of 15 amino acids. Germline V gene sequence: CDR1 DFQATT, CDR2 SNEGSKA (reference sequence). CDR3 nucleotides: TGCAGTGCTAGAGGAAGCCCGGGCAGGAATTCACCCCTCCACTTT. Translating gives CSARGSPGRNSPLHF.

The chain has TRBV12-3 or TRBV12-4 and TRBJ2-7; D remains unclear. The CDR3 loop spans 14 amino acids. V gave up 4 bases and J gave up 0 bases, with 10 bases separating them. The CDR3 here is CASSSPRSSYEQYF. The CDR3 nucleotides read TGTGCCAGCAGTTCCCCCAGGAGCTCCTACGAGCAGTACTTC.

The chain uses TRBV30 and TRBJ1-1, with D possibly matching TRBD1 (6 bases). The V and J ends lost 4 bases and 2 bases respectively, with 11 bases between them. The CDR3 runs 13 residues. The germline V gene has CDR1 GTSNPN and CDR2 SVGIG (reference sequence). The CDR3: CAWKYRVNTEAFF. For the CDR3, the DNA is TGTGCCTGGAAATACAGGGTTAACACTGAAGCTTTCTTT.

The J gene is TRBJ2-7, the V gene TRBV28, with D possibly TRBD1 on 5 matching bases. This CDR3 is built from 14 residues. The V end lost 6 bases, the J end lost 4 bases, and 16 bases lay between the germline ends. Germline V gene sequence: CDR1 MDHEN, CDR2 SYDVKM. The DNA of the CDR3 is TGTGCCAGCAGCAGGACACCTACGCGGTACGAGCAGTACTTC. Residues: CASSRTPTRYEQYF.

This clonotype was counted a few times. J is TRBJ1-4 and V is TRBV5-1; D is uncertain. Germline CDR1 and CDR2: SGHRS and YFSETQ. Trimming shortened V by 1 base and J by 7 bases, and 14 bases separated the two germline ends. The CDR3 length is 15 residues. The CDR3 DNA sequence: TGCGCCAGCAGCTTGATCGCGGCAAGTGGTGAAAAACTGTTTTTT. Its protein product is CASSLIAASGEKLFF.

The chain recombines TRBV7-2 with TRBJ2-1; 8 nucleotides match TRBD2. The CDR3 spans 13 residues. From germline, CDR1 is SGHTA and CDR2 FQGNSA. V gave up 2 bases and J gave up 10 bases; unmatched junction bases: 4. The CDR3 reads CASSLPVAGEQFF. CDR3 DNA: TGTGCCAGCAGCTTACCAGTAGCGGGGGAGCAGTTCTTC. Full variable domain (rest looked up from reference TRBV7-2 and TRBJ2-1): GAGVSQSPSNKVTEKGKDVELRCDPISGHTALYWYRQSLGQGLEFLIYFQGNSAPDKSGLPSDRFSAERTGGSVSTLTIQRTQQEDSAVYLCASSLPVAGEQFFGPGTRLTVL.

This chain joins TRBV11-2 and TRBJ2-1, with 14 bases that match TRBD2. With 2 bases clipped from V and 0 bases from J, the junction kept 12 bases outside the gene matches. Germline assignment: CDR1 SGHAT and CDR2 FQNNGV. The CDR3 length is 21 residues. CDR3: CASSLRLTSGRASHSYNEQFF. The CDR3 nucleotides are TGTGCCAGCAGCTTACGGCTGACTAGCGGGAGGGCCTCCCACTCCTACAATGAGCAGTTCTTC.

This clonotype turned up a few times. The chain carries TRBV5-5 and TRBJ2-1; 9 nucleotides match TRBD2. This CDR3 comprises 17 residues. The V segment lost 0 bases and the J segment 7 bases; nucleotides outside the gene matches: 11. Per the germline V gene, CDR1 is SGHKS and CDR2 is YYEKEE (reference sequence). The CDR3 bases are TGTGCCAGCAGCTTGGTGGACGGGCTAGCGGGAAGTAATGAGCAGTTCTTC. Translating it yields CASSLVDGLAGSNEQFF.

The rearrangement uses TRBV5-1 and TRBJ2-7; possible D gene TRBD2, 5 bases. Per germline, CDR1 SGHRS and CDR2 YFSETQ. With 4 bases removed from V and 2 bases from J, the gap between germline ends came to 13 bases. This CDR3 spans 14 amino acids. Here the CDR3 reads CASSIRTGTYEQYF. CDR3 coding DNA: TGCGCCAGCAGCATAAGGACGGGGACCTACGAGCAGTACTTC. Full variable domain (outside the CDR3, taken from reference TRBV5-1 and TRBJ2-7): KAGVTQTPRYLIKTRGQQVTLSCSPISGHRSVSWYQQTPGQGLQFLFEYFSETQRNKGNFPGRFSGRQFSNSRSEMNVSTLELGDSALYLCASSIRTGTYEQYFGPGTRLTVT.

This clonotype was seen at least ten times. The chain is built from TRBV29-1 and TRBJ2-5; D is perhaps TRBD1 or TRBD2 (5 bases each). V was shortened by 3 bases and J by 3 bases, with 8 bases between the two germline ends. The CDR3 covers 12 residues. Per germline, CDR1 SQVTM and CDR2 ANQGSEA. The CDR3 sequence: CSVDQGEETQYF. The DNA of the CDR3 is TGCAGCGTTGATCAGGGAGAAGAGACCCAGTACTTC.

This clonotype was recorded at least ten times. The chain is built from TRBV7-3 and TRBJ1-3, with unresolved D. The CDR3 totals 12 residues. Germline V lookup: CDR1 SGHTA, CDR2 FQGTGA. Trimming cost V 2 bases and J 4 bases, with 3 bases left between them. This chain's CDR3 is CASSLGGNTIYF. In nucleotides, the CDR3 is TGTGCCAGCAGCTTAGGCGGAAACACCATATATTTT.

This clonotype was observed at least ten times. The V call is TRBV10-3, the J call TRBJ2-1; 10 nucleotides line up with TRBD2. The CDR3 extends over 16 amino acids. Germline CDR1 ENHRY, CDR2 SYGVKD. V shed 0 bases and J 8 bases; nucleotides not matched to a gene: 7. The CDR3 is CAISESLPSGSHEQFF. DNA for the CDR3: TGTGCCATCAGTGAGTCTTTGCCTAGCGGGAGTCATGAGCAGTTCTTC.

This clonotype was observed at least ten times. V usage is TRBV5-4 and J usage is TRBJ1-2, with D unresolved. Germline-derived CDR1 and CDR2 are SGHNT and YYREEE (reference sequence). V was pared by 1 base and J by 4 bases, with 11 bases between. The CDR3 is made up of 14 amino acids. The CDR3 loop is CASSLRSKPYGYTF. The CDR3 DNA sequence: TGTGCCAGCAGCTTGAGGAGCAAACCCTATGGCTACACCTTC.

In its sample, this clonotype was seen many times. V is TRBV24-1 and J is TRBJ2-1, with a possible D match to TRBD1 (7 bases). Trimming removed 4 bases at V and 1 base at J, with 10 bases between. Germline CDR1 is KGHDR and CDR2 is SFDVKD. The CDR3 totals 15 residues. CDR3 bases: TGTGCCACCAGTGAACCAGGGGGGTCCTACAATGAGCAGTTCTTC. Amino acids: CATSEPGGSYNEQFF.

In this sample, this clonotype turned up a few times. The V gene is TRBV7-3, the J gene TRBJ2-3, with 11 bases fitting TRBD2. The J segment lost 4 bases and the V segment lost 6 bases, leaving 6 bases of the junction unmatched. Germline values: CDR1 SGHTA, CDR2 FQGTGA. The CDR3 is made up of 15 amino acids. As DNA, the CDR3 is TGTGCCAGCAGTTACATAGCGGGAGGGCCAGATACGCAGTATTTT. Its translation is CASSYIAGGPDTQYF. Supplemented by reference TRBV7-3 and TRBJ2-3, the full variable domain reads GAGVSQTPSNKVTEKGKYVELRCDPISGHTALYWYRQSLGQGPEFLIYFQGTGAADDSGLPNDRFFAVRPEGSVSTLKIQRTERGDSAVYLCASSYIAGGPDTQYFGPGTRLTVL.

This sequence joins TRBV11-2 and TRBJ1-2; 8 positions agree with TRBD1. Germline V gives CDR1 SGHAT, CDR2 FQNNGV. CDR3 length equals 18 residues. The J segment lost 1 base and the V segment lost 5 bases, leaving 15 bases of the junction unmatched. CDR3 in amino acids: CASSTRQGRPLFNYGYTF. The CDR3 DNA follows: TGTGCCAGCAGCACCCGACAGGGGCGACCTCTCTTTAACTATGGCTACACCTTC.

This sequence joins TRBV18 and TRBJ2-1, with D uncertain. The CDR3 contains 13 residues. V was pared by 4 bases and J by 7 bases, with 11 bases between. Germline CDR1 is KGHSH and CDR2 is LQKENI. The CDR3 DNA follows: TGTGCCAGCTCACTCTCTAGGGTGAATGAGCAGTTCTTC. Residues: CASSLSRVNEQFF.

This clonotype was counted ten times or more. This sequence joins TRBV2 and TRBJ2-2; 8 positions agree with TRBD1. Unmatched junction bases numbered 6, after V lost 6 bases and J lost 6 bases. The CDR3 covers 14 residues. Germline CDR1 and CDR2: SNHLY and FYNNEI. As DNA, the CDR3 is TGTGCCAGCAGAGCCCAGGGGGCTGCCGGGGAGCTGTTTTTT. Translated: CASRAQGAAGELFF.

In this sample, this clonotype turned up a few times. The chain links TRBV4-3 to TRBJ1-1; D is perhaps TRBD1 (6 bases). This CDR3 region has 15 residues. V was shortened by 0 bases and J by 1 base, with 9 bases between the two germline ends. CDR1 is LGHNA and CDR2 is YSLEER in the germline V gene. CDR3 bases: TGCGCCAGCAGCCAAGATGCGGGGGCGAACACTGAAGCTTTCTTT. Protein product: CASSQDAGANTEAFF.

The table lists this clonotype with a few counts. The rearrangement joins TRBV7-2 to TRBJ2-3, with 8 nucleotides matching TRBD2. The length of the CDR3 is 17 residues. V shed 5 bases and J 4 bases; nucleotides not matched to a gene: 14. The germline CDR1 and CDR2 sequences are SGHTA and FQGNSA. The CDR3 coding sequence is TGTGCCAGCAGCACACGCTCGGGAGGGCCCCGGGCAGATACGCAGTATTTT. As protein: CASSTRSGGPRADTQYF.